The clone carrying this T cell receptor beta chain was detected only a few times. Its antigen remains unknown. The sample originates from a study of T cell repertoires in cytomegalovirus infection. Looking at the study overall: The authors used CMV epitopes that were HLA-C-restricted (recently identified) and HLA-B-restricted (well studied). In public TCR beta signatures, there were indications of both CMV infection and matching HLA type.

TCRdb ran MiXCR on the reads and lists one entry per CDR3 protein. The sample carries roughly 700,000 distinct CDR3 sequences, roughly a third recorded once. This specimen was cultured PBMCs, taken from culture after CMV antigen stimulation. This TCR was sampled from a human donor in good health (CMV status not recorded). Some clones in this sample may be carry-over from other donors' samples.

The CDR3 DNA is TGCGCCAGCAGCCAAGATTTAGGGTCGGGGGGAGATACGCAGTATTTT. Residues: CASSQDLGSGGDTQYF. The V and J genes are TRBV4-1 and TRBJ2-3, with TRBD2 matching over 7 bases. The CDR3 is 16 residues long. CDR1 and CDR2 (germline): MGHRA, YSYEKL. Trimming removed 0 bases from V and 5 bases from J; junction bases left unmatched: 8.